This TCR beta chain stems from a study of blood T cells in healthy people across ages. Using a J-beta primer mix together with a sample-barcoded 5' primer, a second PCR was run for about 6 to 11 cycles. TCRdb ran MiXCR on the 5' RACE reads and lists one entry per CDR3 protein. The table includes approximately 800,000 distinct CDR3 sequences, roughly 60% detected once. Peripheral blood, roughly 9.3 milliliters per donor, was collected. J was trimmed by 8 bases and V by 1 base; bases with no gene match: 9. This CDR3 contains 14 residues. Germline CDR1 is SQVTM and CDR2 is ANQGSEA. Sequences were obtained from blood. This chain joins TRBV29-1 and TRBJ1-2; the match to TRBD1 covers 8 bases. The sequence derives from a man aged 30 to 45 in good health. As DNA, the CDR3 is TGCAGCGTTGAAGCCCGACAGGGGTTGGGGGGCTACACCTTC. As protein: CSVEARQGLGGYTF.